This TCR beta chain was captured in a study of long-term antiretroviral therapy in people with HIV. About this clone itself: Its target is not known.

Survey level was the resolution at which the v3.0 immunoSEQ assay ran. A target of roughly 40,000-55,000 T-cell genomes per sample was set for sequencing. Here immunoSEQ multiplex PCR was the method, and the copy in TCRdb shows in-frame clones only, minus some. The table records 18,000 or so clones, 78% of them present only once. Cryopreserved PBMC, at about 0.95-10 million per sample, were present before DNA extraction. Study-wide findings and caveats: Diversity measured after ART increased yet remained under transplant donor controls. All time points showed a repertoire dominated by clones expanded before ART.

The V end was cut by 0 bases, the J end by 5 bases, with 11 bases between. Germline V lookup: CDR1 SGDLS, CDR2 YYNGEE. This CDR3 has 14 amino acids. The TCR comes from a woman in her thirties or forties with HIV. The sequences come from unsorted PBMCs, collected at the start of antiretroviral therapy, before treatment. The chain carries TRBV9 and TRBJ1-1; D perhaps matches TRBD1 (5 bases). The CDR3 reads CASSVEAGRTEAFF. DNA of the CDR3: TGTGCCAGCAGCGTAGAAGCAGGGAGGACTGAAGCTTTCTTT.